Presented here are 21 T cell receptor beta chains from one specimen sequenced in a study of human T cells and chemical hapten exposure. Time point of the sample: healthy volunteer bleed at 2 weeks. From whole blood left unfractionated, total RNA was extracted. TCRdb re-analysed the RACE reads in MiXCR, keeping a single row per CDR3 protein. The sample records roughly 30,000 distinct CDR3 sequences, about 7.7% being singletons. The sample consisted of whole blood. The receptor source for this set is a human donor in good health. Some clones in this sample may be carry-over from other donors' samples.

The J gene is TRBJ1-1, the V gene TRBV27; D is uncertain. Trimming shortened V by 2 bases and J by 7 bases, and 11 bases separated the two germline ends. The CDR3 length is 13 residues. CDR1 is MNHEY and CDR2 is SMNVEV in the germline V gene (reference sequence). In DNA, the CDR3 is TGTGCCAGCAGTTTAGCCAGCCTGAGTGAAGCTTTCTTT. Amino acid sequence: CASSLASLSEAFF.

There are many counts of this clonotype. The rearrangement uses TRBV20-1 and TRBJ1-5, with unresolved D. V was shortened by 2 bases and J by 0 bases, with 2 bases between the two germline ends. The CDR3 contains 12 residues. The germline gives CDR1 DFQATT, CDR2 SNEGSKA (reference sequence). This CDR3 is CSARHSNQPQHF. The CDR3 nucleotides are TGCAGTGCTAGACATAGCAATCAGCCCCAGCATTTT.

This clonotype was seen at least ten times. The genes are TRBV20-1 and TRBJ2-1, with D perhaps matching TRBD1 or TRBD2 (5 bases each). Germline CDR1 is DFQATT and CDR2 is SNEGSKA (reference sequence). The CDR3 extends over 11 amino acids. V was cut by 6 bases and J by 10 bases, with 13 bases left in between. The CDR3 reads CSARDPPEQFF. In DNA form, the CDR3 reads TGCAGTGCAAGGGACCCCCCGGAGCAGTTCTTC.

The rearrangement joins TRBV11-3 to TRBJ2-1; TRBD1 matches 8 bases. This CDR3 spans 15 amino acids. Germline loops: CDR1 SGHNT, CDR2 YENEEA. V trimming: 4 bases; J trimming: 5 bases; junction bases outside the gene matches: 7. The CDR3 reads CASSSAGTGDNEQFF. CDR3 in DNA: TGTGCCAGCAGCTCAGCCGGGACAGGAGACAATGAGCAGTTCTTC.

The sample holds a few counts of this clonotype. The gene calls are TRBV28 and TRBJ1-5, with D possibly being TRBD1 (5 bases). V was clipped by 6 bases and J by 6 bases, with 18 bases between them. The CDR3 runs 15 residues. Germline CDR1 MDHEN, CDR2 SYDVKM. CDR3 in DNA: TGTGCCAGCAGGCAGCCGGGACCGTCCTTTCAGCCCCAGCATTTT. Protein: CASRQPGPSFQPQHF.

Ten or more counts support this clonotype. The chain combines TRBV19 with TRBJ1-5; 8 bases are a match to TRBD1. CDR1 is LNHDA and CDR2 is SQIVND in the germline V gene (reference sequence). V lost 3 bases to trimming and J lost 7 bases; unmatched junction nucleotides: 11. The CDR3 extends over 16 amino acids. The CDR3 DNA is TGTGCCAGTAGTATCCCCGGTGGACAGGGTGACCAGCCCCAGCATTTT. It codes for CASSIPGGQGDQPQHF.

This clonotype has ten or more counts. The chain couples TRBV28 to TRBJ2-7; D is perhaps TRBD2 (5 bases). The CDR3 is made up of 14 amino acids. The germline V gene encodes CDR1 MDHEN and CDR2 SYDVKM. V dropped 3 bases and J dropped 3 bases, with 12 bases sitting between them. The CDR3, as DNA: TGTGCCAGCAGTTTGTGGGGTAGCGTCTACGAGCAGTACTTC. It codes for CASSLWGSVYEQYF.

At least ten counts were recorded for this clonotype. For the CDR3, the DNA is TGTGCCAGCAGTTTCAGGGAGTTTAGCAATCAGCCCCAGCATTTT. It specifies CASSFREFSNQPQHF. This chain links TRBV28 with TRBJ1-5, with D possibly being TRBD1 (5 bases). Germline V gives CDR1 MDHEN, CDR2 SYDVKM. The CDR3 runs to 15 residues. V lost 3 bases, J lost 0 bases, and 9 bases lay in between.

This clonotype ranks as large. This chain uses TRBV7-2 with TRBJ1-5; D not resolved. The CDR3 extends over 13 amino acids. Germline V CDR1 and CDR2: SGHTA, FQGNSA. The ends were cut back, 5 bases at V and 4 bases at J, with 9 bases in the middle. The CDR3 nucleotides are TGTGCCAGCAGCCAGGAGCAGAATCAGCCCCAGCATTTT. Its protein is CASSQEQNQPQHF.

This clonotype was detected many times. The chain links TRBV11-3 to TRBJ2-1; tentative D call: TRBD1 (8 bases). CDR1 and CDR2 (germline): SGHNT, YENEEA. Trimming took off 4 bases at V and 8 bases at J, with 12 bases between the two ends. The CDR3 runs 13 residues. CDR3 bases: TGTGCCAGCAGCTCACAGGGGGGGGATGAGCAGTTCTTC. It encodes CASSSQGGDEQFF.

This clonotype has only a few counts. J is TRBJ2-1 and V is TRBV5-4; TRBD2 agrees at 9 bases. Per germline, CDR1 SGHNT and CDR2 YYREEE (reference sequence). The CDR3 spans 16 residues. V lost 4 bases, J lost 5 bases, and 10 bases stayed unmatched. In DNA, the CDR3 is TGTGCCAGCAGCGTCATGCTAGCGGGAACAGACAATGAGCAGTTCTTC. Translation: CASSVMLAGTDNEQFF.

V and J are TRBV5-1 and TRBJ1-4; possible D gene TRBD1, 5 bases. The CDR3 has 15 amino acids. In germline, CDR1 is SGHRS, CDR2 YFSETQ. The V end lost 0 bases, the J end lost 8 bases, and 14 bases lay between the germline ends. The CDR3 is CASSLGGFLNEKLFF. CDR3 coding DNA: TGCGCCAGCAGCTTGGGGGGGTTCCTAAACGAAAAACTGTTTTTT.

This chain uses TRBV12-3 or TRBV12-4 with TRBJ1-2, with 9 bases that match TRBD1. The CDR3 length is 13 residues. After removal of 8 bases from V and 6 bases from J, the junction contained 7 bases not matched to a gene. CDR3 in amino acids: CASAYRGRDGYTF. In DNA, the CDR3 is TGTGCCAGCGCCTACAGGGGGCGCGATGGCTACACCTTC.

The sample holds many counts of this clonotype. The rearrangement links TRBV27 to TRBJ2-7; TRBD2 matches 9 bases. The CDR3 spans 19 residues. Per the germline V gene, CDR1 is MNHEY and CDR2 is SMNVEV (reference sequence). J lost 0 bases, V lost 5 bases, and 17 bases had no gene match. The CDR3 DNA sequence: TGTGCCAGCAGTAGTGCCGGGACTAGCAAATCTTGGGGCTCCTACGAGCAGTACTTC. Encoded protein: CASSSAGTSKSWGSYEQYF.

This clonotype was picked up many times. The genes are TRBV12-3 or TRBV12-4 and TRBJ1-5; possible D gene TRBD1, 5 bases. Trimming took off 3 bases at V and 2 bases at J, with 11 bases between the two ends. The CDR3 loop spans 15 amino acids. Here the CDR3 DNA reads TGTGCCAGCAGTTTTCAGGGTAGTGGCAATCAGCCCCAGCATTTT. It codes for CASSFQGSGNQPQHF.

This clonotype came up many times. This chain links TRBV12-3 or TRBV12-4 with TRBJ1-1; 10 nucleotides align to TRBD1. CDR3 length equals 16 residues. Losses at the gene ends were 5 bases for V and 6 bases for J; bases not matched to a gene: 12. CDR3 bases: TGTGCCAGCAGTCCGAGGGACAGGGGAATGGTGGCTGAAGCTTTCTTT. Protein product: CASSPRDRGMVAEAFF.

This clonotype was picked up a small number of times. This chain connects TRBV6-4 to TRBJ2-3; the match to TRBD2 covers 8 bases. With 6 bases clipped from V and 2 bases from J, the junction kept 7 bases outside the gene matches. CDR3 length equals 15 residues. Germline V gene lookup returns CDR1 MRHNA and CDR2 SNTAGT. CDR3 coding DNA: TGTGCCAGCAGACTAGCGGAAAAGGACACAGATACGCAGTATTTT. Protein sequence: CASRLAEKDTDTQYF.

This clonotype was observed at least ten times. This sequence joins TRBV28 and TRBJ1-1; D might be TRBD1 (6 bases). Trimming left V 2 bases short and J 8 bases short, with 12 bases between. Germline V gene lookup returns CDR1 MDHEN and CDR2 SYDVKM. The CDR3 is made up of 13 amino acids. Here the CDR3 reads CASSLVGGGEAFF. In DNA, the CDR3 is TGTGCCAGCAGTTTAGTAGGGGGAGGGGAAGCTTTCTTT.

This clonotype has a count of ten or more. The rearrangement links TRBV5-1 to TRBJ2-7; TRBD1 matches 7 bases. The CDR3 spans 15 residues. V dropped 4 bases and J dropped 2; count of bases not matched to a gene: 9. The germline CDR1 and CDR2 sequences are SGHRS and YFSETQ. The CDR3 reads CASSPRDSIPYEQYF. For the CDR3, the DNA is TGCGCCAGCAGCCCCCGGGACAGTATCCCCTACGAGCAGTACTTC.

Of note for this clonotype: A much larger clone differs by one base, so this may be a read error. J is TRBJ1-1 and V is TRBV29-1, with 8 nucleotides matching TRBD1. Germline assignment: CDR1 SQVTM and CDR2 ANQGSEA. The length of the CDR3 is 12 residues. V shed 8 bases and J 5 bases; nucleotides not matched to a gene: 7. CDR3 in DNA: TGCAGCCGGGGACAGGCGGGTACTGAAGCTTTCTTT. It specifies CSRGQAGTEAFF.

This clonotype was counted at least ten times. J is TRBJ2-1 and V is TRBV29-1; 9 bases align to TRBD1. In germline, CDR1 is SQVTM, CDR2 ANQGSEA. The ends lost 1 base at V and 7 bases at J; junction bases unmatched: 2. The CDR3 consists of 13 residues. The CDR3 spells CSVEGDRVNEQFF. CDR3 in DNA: TGCAGCGTTGAAGGGGACAGGGTAAATGAGCAGTTCTTC.